The present entry profiles one T cell receptor (beta chain) with its context. Its target is not known. The entry originates in a study of OX40 agonist ivuxolimab in advanced cancers. Study background: As their treatment, patients were administered ivuxolimab, an agonistic anti-OX40 (CD134) antibody. Males comprised 82.7% of the group, whose mean age was approximately 60 years (range 23 to 79).

Study-level results: Clonal expansion among partial responders at 0.1-3.0 mg/kg ranked near the lowest.

Assay used: immunoSEQ multiplex PCR; TCRdb lists only in-frame clones, some missing. The sample shows around 35,000 clones, 87% of them seen only once. V lost 2 bases to trimming and J lost 0 bases, with 11 bases between them. Germline V lookup: CDR1 LGHNA, CDR2 YNFKEQ. The CDR3 runs 16 residues. The rearrangement joins TRBV4-2 to TRBJ2-1; D possibly corresponds to TRBD1 (5 bases). The TCR originated in an adult with an advanced solid tumor such as melanoma, head and neck, liver or kidney cancer. This specimen consisted of CD4+ or CD8+ T cells sorted from blood, obtained in a trial of the OX40 agonist ivuxolimab. The CDR3 nucleotides are TGTGCCAGCAGCCAATGGGGCACGAGCTCCTACAATGAGCAGTTCTTC. It encodes CASSQWGTSSYNEQFF.